This T cell receptor (beta chain) was identified in a study of blood T cell repertoires in COVID-19 (dated by TCRdb to 2019 to 2021). General notes on the study: Samples from collaborators originated in the United States, Italy and Spain and spanned both the acute and convalescent phases of COVID-19. Where available, HLA class I and class II types were taken from metadata supplied by the sample provider and were not determined by assay-based typing. The samples were drawn from the first 160 participants of the ongoing ImmuneRACE study and from about 1,200 subjects provided by 6 global collaborators. The material from the prospective study consisted of cDNA or gDNA derived from T cells, B-cell-depleted T cells, or PBMCs. The dataset comprised deeply sampled blood TCRbeta repertoires from subjects exposed to, actively infected with, or recovered from COVID-19. The repertoires were released in a freely available public database meant as a resource for research on the immune response to SARS-CoV-2. Nearly every sample came with metadata listing a de-identified subject ID, COVID-19 status, age in years and sex.

In the prospective study, participants were about 18 to 95 years old, resided in about two dozen geographic areas of the United States, and were enrolled through a virtual design. Cohort assignment in the prospective study relied on participant-reported clinical history from a screening survey and a study questionnaire. Exposed participants had been in contact with someone with a PCR-confirmed or clinician-diagnosed COVID-19 case within 2 weeks of study entry. In the prospective study, mobile phlebotomists collected whole blood, serum and a nasopharyngeal or oropharyngeal swab from each participant. Additional blood draws and questionnaires over an approximately two-month period could optionally be provided by prospective study participants. Prospective study blood samples were shipped either frozen or at room temperature before DNA extraction. TCRbeta CDR3 regions were amplified from genomic DNA using the immunoSEQ Assay, a bias-controlled multiplex PCR. The original methods were these. Nucleated cell counts per sample were estimated from amplification of reference gene primers within the assay. To quantify the absolute abundance of each unique TCRbeta CDR3 rearrangement, sequence reads were collapsed and filtered. For each sample, productive Simpson clonality was calculated as the square root of Simpson's diversity index over productive rearrangements. The source is immuneACCESS, and TCRdb retained only in-frame sequences with V and J called. Part of the clones is not carried over; for the studies checked, unresolved V genes explain less than half of this, and the remainder is unexplained. V and J calls and clone size are copied from that table; D and trimming were computed from the DNA. Recorded for this sample are some 300,000 clones; 90% of them occurred a single time. The ten largest clonotypes hold roughly 3.9% of the sample.

CDR3 length: 14 amino acids, cysteine to phenylalanine. The entry retains the CDR3 DNA only, 42 bases that are in frame from base 1. As encoded in the germline V gene, CDR1 is MNHEY while CDR2 is SVGAGI. V is cut by 6 bases and J by 1 base, and the space between the germline ends is 12 bases. What the work shows at the level of the full study, not this receptor alone: Clinical and demographic metadata were provided uncurated, with the amount varying by source and participant.

This clone was detected once. Its specific antigen is unknown. Nothing much larger sits one base from this clone, and base qualities are not available. The sequence links TRBV6-5 to TRBJ1-1, with a tentative D gene TRBD1 over 5 matching bases. This receptor was taken from a woman in her 30s who had been exposed to COVID-19. The sample was PBMCs or T cells enriched from blood (not recorded which). The CDR3 reads CASRQQASNTEAFF. The DNA is as follows: TGTGCCAGCAGGCAACAGGCTTCGAACACTGAAGCTTTCTTT.